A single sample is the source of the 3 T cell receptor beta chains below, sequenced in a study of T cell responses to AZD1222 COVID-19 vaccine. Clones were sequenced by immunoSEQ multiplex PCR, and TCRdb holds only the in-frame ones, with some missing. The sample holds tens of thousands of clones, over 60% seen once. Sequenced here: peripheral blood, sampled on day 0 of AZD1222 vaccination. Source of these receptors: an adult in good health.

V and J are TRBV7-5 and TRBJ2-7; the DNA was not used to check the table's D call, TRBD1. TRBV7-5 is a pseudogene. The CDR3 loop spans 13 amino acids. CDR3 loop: CARSPTGAYEQYF. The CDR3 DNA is TGTGCCAGAAGCCCGACAGGGGCCTACGAGCAGTACTTC.

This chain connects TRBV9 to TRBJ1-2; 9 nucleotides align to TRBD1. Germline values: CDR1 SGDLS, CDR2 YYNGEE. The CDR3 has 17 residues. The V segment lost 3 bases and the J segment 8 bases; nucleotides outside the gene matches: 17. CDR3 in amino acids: CASSGGPPGQGQGGYTF. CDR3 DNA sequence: TGTGCCAGCAGCGGAGGGCCCCCGGGACAGGGTCAAGGAGGCTACACCTTC.

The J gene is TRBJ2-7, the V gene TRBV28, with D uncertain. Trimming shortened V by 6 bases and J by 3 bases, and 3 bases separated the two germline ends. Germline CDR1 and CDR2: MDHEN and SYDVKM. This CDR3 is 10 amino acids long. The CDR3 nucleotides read TGTGCCAGCAGCCGCTACGAGCAGTACTTC. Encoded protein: CASSRYEQYF.